These 20 T cell receptor beta chains originate from one sample sequenced in a study of metastatic and nonmetastatic thyroid tumors. No treatment of any kind had been given to any patient before thyroid surgery. MiXCR was used by TCRdb to re-call the PCR reads. The table shows about 38,000 clones, with roughly 50% occurring only once. Sequenced sample: tumor tissue. These receptors were obtained from a male donor with papillary thyroid cancer or a benign thyroid nodule (not recorded which). Some clones in this sample may be carry-over from other donors' samples.

The chain is built from TRBV9 and TRBJ1-6; the D gene is possibly TRBD1 (5 bases). Trimming stripped 7 bases from V and 8 bases from J, with 19 bases between. This CDR3 contains 15 residues. In germline, CDR1 is SGDLS, CDR2 YYNGEE. CDR3 region: CASHRGKRWDSPLHF. CDR3 DNA: TGTGCCAGCCACCGGGGGAAGCGGTGGGATTCACCCCTCCACTTT.

The chain employs TRBV18 and TRBJ2-7; 8 nucleotides align to TRBD2. The CDR3 sequence is 15 residues long. Germline V gene data show CDR1 as KGHSH and CDR2 as LQKENI. V lost 6 bases to trimming and J lost 5 bases; unmatched junction nucleotides: 12. DNA of the CDR3: TGTGCCAGCTCCCCTGGACTAGCTTCTATCCACGAGCAGTACTTC. The encoded protein is CASSPGLASIHEQYF.

The CDR3 reads CASSWGGSDEQYF. CDR3 DNA sequence: TGTGCCAGCAGTTGGGGGGGGAGTGACGAGCAGTACTTC. The chain links TRBV7-2 to TRBJ2-7, with 7 positions matching TRBD2. The length of the CDR3 is 13 residues. V gave up 6 bases and J gave up 5 bases; unmatched junction bases: 7. Germline values: CDR1 SGHTA, CDR2 FQGNSA.

The genes are TRBV4-2 and TRBJ1-2; D remains unclear. Germline values: CDR1 LGHNA, CDR2 YNFKEQ. V was trimmed by 3 bases and J by 3 bases, leaving 11 bases between them. The CDR3 is 14 amino acids. The CDR3 is CASSHEHGDYGYTF. As DNA, the CDR3 is TGTGCCAGCAGCCACGAACATGGTGACTATGGCTACACCTTC.

The chain joins TRBV28 to TRBJ1-3; 8 bases line up with TRBD1. CDR3 length: 16 residues. The V segment lost 6 bases and the J segment 6 bases; nucleotides outside the gene matches: 13. CDR1 is MDHEN and CDR2 is SYDVKM in the germline V gene. Written as DNA, the CDR3 is TGTGCCAGCAGCCCCGCCCGGACAGGGAAAGCAAACACCATATATTTT. This translates into CASSPARTGKANTIYF.

V gene TRBV20-1 combines with J gene TRBJ1-1; no firm D call. Germline values: CDR1 DFQATT, CDR2 SNEGSKA (reference sequence). CDR3 length: 15 residues. Trimming took off 0 bases at V and 4 bases at J, with 15 bases between the two ends. DNA for the CDR3: TGCAGTGCTAGAGACTTGAAAGGTATCGGCACTGAAGCTTTCTTT. Translated: CSARDLKGIGTEAFF.

This CDR3 reads CASSPRSLLNNEQFF. For the CDR3, the DNA is TGTGCCAGCAGCCCCCGATCCCTACTGAACAATGAGCAGTTCTTC. The V gene is TRBV11-1, the J gene TRBJ2-1, with D uncertain. CDR3 size: 15 residues. Germline loops: CDR1 SGHAT, CDR2 FQDESV (reference sequence). Deletions cut 5 bases from V and 5 bases from J, with 16 bases between.

V gene TRBV11-2 combines with J gene TRBJ2-1; 9 nucleotides line up with TRBD1. Germline assignment: CDR1 SGHAT and CDR2 FQNNGV. V shed 0 bases and J 8 bases; nucleotides not matched to a gene: 2. This CDR3 contains 14 residues. The CDR3 loop is CASSLDGTGYEQFF. The CDR3 DNA reads TGTGCCAGCAGCTTAGATGGGACAGGGTATGAGCAGTTCTTC.

This rearrangement joins TRBV20-1 to TRBJ1-1, with unresolved D. The CDR3 is made up of 11 amino acids. V shed 7 bases and J shed 1 base, with 7 bases lying between them. Per the germline V gene, CDR1 is DFQATT and CDR2 is SNEGSKA (reference sequence). The CDR3 spells CSGGRNTEAFF. CDR3 in DNA: TGCAGTGGCGGGAGGAACACTGAAGCTTTCTTT.

The gene calls are TRBV19 and TRBJ1-2, with TRBD1 identical over 10 bases. Germline trimming cut 8 bases from V and 4 bases from J; bases unmatched to any gene: 1. The CDR3 covers 12 residues. Per germline, CDR1 LNHDA and CDR2 SQIVND (reference sequence). The CDR3 bases are TGTGCCAGTCGGGACAGGGGCTATGGCTACACCTTC. Amino acids: CASRDRGYGYTF. Using reference TRBV19 and TRBJ1-2 for the parts outside the CDR3, the full variable domain is DGGITQSPKYLFRKEGQNVTLSCEQNLNHDAMYWYRQDPGQGLRLIYYSQIVNDFQKGDIAEGYSVSREKKESFPLTVTSAQKNPTAFYLCASRDRGYGYTFGSGTRLTVV.

By share, this clone counts as medium-sized (0.01 to 0.1%). The rearrangement joins TRBV27 to TRBJ2-1; 8 nucleotides align to TRBD1. V lost 5 bases to trimming and J lost 7 bases; unmatched junction nucleotides: 13. Looked up from germline, CDR1 is MNHEY and CDR2 is SMNVEV (reference sequence). This CDR3 has 16 residues. In nucleotides, the CDR3 is TGTGCCAGCAGTCTACGGACAGGGAAGAGGCGGAATGAGCAGTTCTTC. Protein product: CASSLRTGKRRNEQFF.

The chain carries TRBV6-2 or TRBV6-3 and TRBJ2-5; TRBD2 aligns across 12 bases. CDR1 is MNHEY, CDR2 SVGEGT, per germline. This CDR3 is built from 17 residues. With V trimmed by 0 bases and J by 0 bases, 2 bases remained unmatched. The CDR3, as DNA: TGTGCCAGCAGTTACTCTACTAGCGGGGGGTACCAAGAGACCCAGTACTTC. Translation: CASSYSTSGGYQETQYF.

This clone was seen only a few times. The chain links TRBV19 to TRBJ2-7, with TRBD1 as a possible D gene (5 bases). CDR1 is LNHDA and CDR2 is SQIVND in the germline V gene (reference sequence). The CDR3 runs to 14 residues. The V end lost 6 bases, the J end lost 1 base, and 13 bases lay between the germline ends. Here the CDR3 reads CASRGVGKSYEQYF. CDR3 in DNA: TGTGCCAGTAGAGGGGTGGGAAAATCCTACGAGCAGTACTTC.

The V and J genes are TRBV11-2 and TRBJ2-7; a possible D gene is TRBD2 (7 bases). V was shortened by 5 bases and J by 3 bases, with 20 bases between the two germline ends. The CDR3 is made up of 16 amino acids. From germline, CDR1 is SGHAT and CDR2 FQNNGV. This chain's CDR3 is CASSRGGRESHYEQYF. The CDR3 DNA follows: TGTGCCAGCAGCAGAGGGGGGCGGGAGTCCCACTACGAGCAGTACTTC.

The chain carries TRBV5-1 and TRBJ2-2, with 9 nucleotides matching TRBD1. Losses at the gene ends were 6 bases for V and 0 bases for J; bases not matched to a gene: 9. Per the germline V gene, CDR1 is SGHRS and CDR2 is YFSETQ. This CDR3 contains 17 residues. CDR3 nucleotides: TGCGCCAGCAAGCCCCCCGGGACAGGGTCGAACACCGGGGAGCTGTTTTTT. The encoded protein is CASKPPGTGSNTGELFF.

This clone was recorded a few times. One end of the junction fails to match germline, which may point to a read error. V usage is TRBV6-4 and J usage is TRBJ1-2; D is undetermined. Germline CDR1 MRHNA, CDR2 SNTAGT. This CDR3 is 13 amino acids long. CDR3 nucleotide sequence: TGTGCCATCAGTCCGGGTGCCGACTATGGCTACACCTTC. Translating gives CAISPGADYGYTF.

This chain links TRBV2 with TRBJ1-4; a weak D match, TRBD1 (5 bases). CDR3 size: 16 residues. The V gene lost 6 bases and the J gene lost 4 bases, with 18 bases spanning the gap. Germline CDR1 and CDR2: SNHLY and FYNNEI. The CDR3 here is CASRDIWGGSNEKLFF. DNA for the CDR3: TGTGCCAGCAGAGACATCTGGGGGGGAAGTAATGAAAAACTGTTTTTT.

The chain uses TRBV4-1 and TRBJ2-3; a possible D gene is TRBD2 (6 bases). V was trimmed by 0 bases and J by 0 bases, leaving 10 bases between them. Germline CDR1 MGHRA, CDR2 YSYEKL. The CDR3 is 16 amino acids. The CDR3 reads CASSQDGGVSTDTQYF. The CDR3, as DNA: TGCGCCAGCAGCCAAGATGGCGGGGTGAGCACAGATACGCAGTATTTT.

This clone was seen a single time. The chain is built from TRBV5-8 and TRBJ1-4; the match to TRBD1 covers 8 bases. The CDR3 is made up of 14 amino acids. CDR1 SGHTS and CDR2 YDEGEE come from the germline V gene. V was clipped by 4 bases and J by 7 bases; unmatched bases: 6. Here the CDR3 DNA reads TGTGCCAGCAGCGCCAGGGGGCTTGGTGAAAAACTGTTTTTT. Its protein product is CASSARGLGEKLFF.

V and J are TRBV28 and TRBJ1-1; TRBD1 might be the D (6 bases). CDR1 and CDR2 from the germline V gene are MDHEN and SYDVKM. The CDR3 sequence is 14 residues long. V shed 2 bases and J shed 5 bases, with 12 bases lying between them. The DNA for the CDR3 is TGTGCCAGCAGTTTAGGAGGGGGGCGGACTGAAGCTTTCTTT. It encodes CASSLGGGRTEAFF.